This T cell receptor beta chain comes out of a study of PD-1 blockade in classical Hodgkin lymphoma (dated by TCRdb to the early 2020s). For context, the study as a whole: Nivolumab dosing was 3 mg/kg intravenously every 2 weeks, continuing until either disease progression or unacceptable toxicity. The study used CyTOF and TCR beta sequencing to define a peripheral blood immune signature of response to PD-1 blockade in classical Hodgkin lymphoma.

Clipping removes 5 bases from V and 3 bases from J, with 4 as the unmatched junction base count. According to the germline V gene (reference sequence), CDR1 reads MNHEY and CDR2 reads SMNVEV. The CDR3 holds 14 amino acids from the cysteine to the phenylalanine. Only the CDR3 DNA is retained, 42 bases long and in frame from the first base. Remarks on this clone: Its antigen has not been determined. No much larger clone exists at a distance of one base, and base qualities are not known.

Genomic DNA was isolated using the Qiagen DNeasy kit from unsorted PBMCs as well as from negatively selected CD4+ and CD8+ fractions. TCR beta CDR3 regions were subjected to amplification by immunoSEQ multiplex PCR with primers that anneal to V and J segments. A synthetic immune receptor repertoire was used to minimize amplification bias, and remaining bias was computationally removed after sequencing. For the original study's pipeline: Repertoire diversity was quantified as the Shannon entropy index using custom Python scripts. Unsorted, CD4+ and CD8+ repertoires were analyzed separately, except for combined analyses in which CD4+ and CD8+ sequences were merged in silico. Clonal expansion was defined as a frequency increase of at least 2-fold after treatment compared with C1D1, and clones undetected at baseline were assigned a pseudocount of 0.5. Clones with 0 or 1 copy at C1D1 were classified as singleton clones, and clones with 2 or more copies were classified as non-singleton clones. Clones expanded in unsorted samples were annotated as CD4+, CD8+ or unknown by matching protein sequences in sorted samples from the same patient. Wilcoxon tests were applied to paired samples to test diversity changes from C1D1 to C4D1. As stored in TCRdb, this immuneACCESS dataset retains in-frame rearrangements with V and J assigned. A fraction of the clones does not appear; measured against another copy, unresolved V genes explain less than half of the discrepancy, and the remainder lacks a known reason. Clone size and the V and J calls come from that table; the DNA yielded D and trimming. The sample has 6,000 to 9,500 clones on record, 77% of them singletons. Of the sample, 30% to 45% falls within the top ten clones.

What the time point label conveys for this sample: cycle 4 day 1 (C4D1), after five to seven weeks of nivolumab. Every trial patient had relapsed following autologous stem cell transplantation, and prior brentuximab vedotin exposure was what differed among cohorts A, B and C. Using a Miltenyi CD8+ T cell isolation kit, CD8+ T cells were purified from thawed PBMCs through magnetic negative selection. The trial cohort was composed of around 60 patients with relapsed/refractory classical Hodgkin lymphoma, for whom complete response, partial response or progressive disease was recorded as best overall response. Single-agent nivolumab was administered to trial patients in the multi-cohort phase II CheckMate 205 trial. An independent review committee assessed best overall response by applying the 2007 International Working Group response criteria. PBMCs from the trial were collected at three points: immediately before nivolumab initiation (C1D1), and during therapy at cycle 2 day 1 and cycle 4 day 1. Peripheral blood was collected in 8 mL Vacutainer Cell Preparation Tubes, from which PBMCs were isolated by centrifugation and then cryopreserved. Purified CD4+ and CD8+ fractions were prepared only for cases with an additional available PBMC sample. Magnetically labelled cells were depleted on LS columns in a quadroMACS separator, and the flow-through was collected as the purified fraction.

Overall results and qualifications from the work: CD4+ but not CD8+ TCR diversity rose significantly by C4D1 (p=0.0027 vs p=0.16), most apparent in complete responders (p=0.02). The study was restricted to a single clinical trial cohort, and the causes of repertoire differences, possibly disease activity or prior therapy, were left undefined. Among trial patients, those achieving complete response had baseline diversity similar to that of newly diagnosed patients, while diversity was significantly lower in partial responders and progressors. Patients starting nivolumab less than 1 year after ASCT had lower diversity and were excluded from later analyses to avoid confounding by immune reconstitution. Baseline TCR diversity was reported to be lower in newly diagnosed patients than in healthy donors and to be lower still in relapsed/refractory patients.

Recombination joined TRBV27 with TRBJ2-5, with 9 bases matching TRBD1. The specimen comprised CD8+ T cells from blood, sampled before the fourth cycle of nivolumab. This clonotype was obtained from a human donor with classical Hodgkin lymphoma. The DNA sequence is as follows: TGTGCCAGCAGTCCGGGACAGGGCAAAGAGACCCAGTACTTC. Protein translation: CASSPGQGKETQYF.